Each of the 3 T cell receptor beta chains below was sequenced from the same sample in a study of glioma-infiltrating T cells. The iRepertoire nested amplicon-rescue multiplex PCR amplified TCR alpha and beta CDR3s from RNA. TCRdb ran MiXCR on the multiplex PCR reads and lists one entry per CDR3 protein. The repertoire holds more than 95,000 distinct CDR3 sequences, with roughly 23% as singletons. Specimen: glioma tissue, nonneoplastic brain tissue, or PBMCs (not recorded which). Receptors originate from a human donor with low-grade glioma or glioblastoma, undergoing nonglioma brain surgery, or in good health (not recorded which).

The J gene is TRBJ1-2, the V gene TRBV7-9; possible D gene TRBD1, 5 bases. The germline CDR1 and CDR2 sequences are SEHNR and FQNEAQ (reference sequence). The CDR3 runs to 13 residues. Trimming took off 3 bases at V and 8 bases at J, with 13 bases between the two ends. The CDR3 here is CASSFTGEGGYTF. The CDR3 nucleotides are TGTGCCAGCAGCTTTACAGGCGAGGGGGGCTACACCTTC.

Concerning this clonotype itself: One end of the junction is discordant with germline, which a read error may explain. The J gene is TRBJ2-7, the V gene TRBV12-3 or TRBV12-4, with D perhaps matching TRBD1 (6 bases). The CDR3 consists of 13 residues. The CDR3 DNA reads as TGTGCCAGCAGGGACAGCCTAGATTACAAGCAGTACTTT. This encodes CASRDSLDYKQYF.

V is TRBV12-3 or TRBV12-4 and J is TRBJ2-1; D might be TRBD1 (6 bases). CDR3 length: 14 residues. Trimming took off 8 bases at V and 3 bases at J, with 14 bases between the two ends. CDR3 sequence: CASVGASFYNEQFF. Here the CDR3 DNA reads TGTGCCAGCGTGGGGGCTAGTTTCTACAATGAGCAGTTCTTC.